What follows are 28 T cell receptor beta chains derived from one specimen sequenced in a study of CD8 T cells in Susac syndrome. With random hexamers, reverse transcription was performed on about 0.45 to 1 ug of RNA. One entry per CDR3 protein, called by TCRdb with MiXCR from the immunoSEQ multiplex PCR reads. The sample lists 150,000 to 200,000 distinct CDR3 sequences; about 95% were seen once. Source material: CD4+ T cells from PBMCs. The receptors derive from a human donor with multiple sclerosis.

The chain employs TRBV4-1 and TRBJ2-5; D is possibly TRBD1 (6 bases). CDR1 and CDR2 (germline): MGHRA, YSYEKL. V shed 2 bases and J shed 4 bases, with 8 bases lying between them. This CDR3 comprises 13 residues. CDR3 nucleotides: TGCGCCAGCAGCCAACAGGGGTCAGAGACCCAGTACTTC. It codes for CASSQQGSETQYF.

This clonotype has a single count. The chain has TRBV12-5 and TRBJ1-6; D is undetermined. Trimming cost V 6 bases and J 6 bases, with 9 bases left between them. The CDR3 covers 13 residues. Germline assignment: CDR1 LGHNT and CDR2 FRNRAP. The CDR3 region is CASGLMVNSPLHF. In DNA, the CDR3 is TGTGCTAGTGGCTTGATGGTTAATTCACCCCTCCACTTT.

The chain recombines TRBV5-1 with TRBJ1-5, with no clear D. Deletions cut 0 bases from V and 5 bases from J, with 6 bases between. CDR3 length: 13 amino acids. Germline V gives CDR1 SGHRS, CDR2 YFSETQ. CDR3 sequence (DNA): TGCGCCAGCAGCTTGGGGAACGATCAGCCCCAGCATTTT. Its protein product is CASSLGNDQPQHF.

This chain links TRBV13 with TRBJ2-1; 9 bases are a match to TRBD1. Germline V gene lookup returns CDR1 PRHDT and CDR2 FYEKMQ (reference sequence). With 3 bases clipped from V and 7 bases from J, the junction kept 4 bases outside the gene matches. This CDR3 has 14 residues. In nucleotides, the CDR3 is TGTGCCAGCAGCTTCGGGGACAGGGTTAATGAGCAGTTCTTC. Protein: CASSFGDRVNEQFF.

V is TRBV6-1 and J is TRBJ1-2; D is unclear. The CDR3 is 14 amino acids. V was cut by 5 bases and J by 4 bases, with 14 bases left in between. Per germline, CDR1 MNHNS and CDR2 SASEGT. DNA for the CDR3: TGTGCCAGCAGTCTCGGATCCTCCCTCTATGGCTACACCTTC. Encoded protein: CASSLGSSLYGYTF.

The chain employs TRBV25-1 and TRBJ2-1; 8 nucleotides match TRBD1. Germline CDR1 reads MGHDK; CDR2 reads SYGVNS. Trimming removed 8 bases from V and 7 bases from J; junction bases left unmatched: 10. The CDR3 is 14 residues long. The CDR3 protein is CASRRQGLRNEQFF. CDR3 coding DNA: TGTGCCAGCCGTAGACAGGGGTTACGGAATGAGCAGTTCTTC.

V gene TRBV7-9 combines with J gene TRBJ2-1; no clear D gene. This CDR3 has 13 residues. Germline CDR1 is SEHNR and CDR2 is FQNEAQ (reference sequence). V shed 5 bases and J shed 0 bases, with 5 bases lying between them. CDR3 coding DNA: TGTGCCAGCAGCCTCCGCTCCTACAATGAGCAGTTCTTC. Protein: CASSLRSYNEQFF.

The rearrangement uses TRBV20-1 and TRBJ2-2; 9 nucleotides agree with TRBD2. Germline assignment: CDR1 DFQATT and CDR2 SNEGSKA (reference sequence). The CDR3 has 19 amino acids. V trimming: 4 bases; J trimming: 5 bases; junction bases outside the gene matches: 20. CDR3 protein: CSAIGLAGGPGVDTGELFF. In DNA form, the CDR3 reads TGCAGTGCTATAGGGCTCGCGGGAGGGCCGGGTGTTGATACCGGGGAGCTGTTTTTT.

The V call is TRBV2, the J call TRBJ2-1; D is unresolved. The CDR3 spans 11 residues. The germline V gene encodes CDR1 SNHLY and CDR2 FYNNEI. The V end was cut by 8 bases, the J end by 5 bases, with 7 bases between. CDR3 sequence: CASGPDNEQFF. The CDR3 DNA is TGTGCCAGCGGCCCGGACAATGAGCAGTTCTTC.

The rearrangement uses TRBV18 and TRBJ2-1, with 10 bases that match TRBD1. CDR1 is KGHSH and CDR2 is LQKENI in the germline V gene. V lost 0 bases and J lost 7; bases outside the gene matches: 6. The CDR3 is 16 amino acids. The CDR3 region has the DNA TGTGCCAGCTCACCACCGGGACAGGGGAAAGGGAATGAGCAGTTCTTC. This translates into CASSPPGQGKGNEQFF.

The chain employs TRBV29-1 and TRBJ2-7; D unresolved. CDR1 is SQVTM and CDR2 is ANQGSEA in the germline V gene. The V end lost 4 bases, the J end lost 2 bases, and 12 bases lay between the germline ends. The CDR3 contains 13 residues. CDR3 sequence reads: CSVAGKMTYEQYF. The CDR3 coding sequence is TGCAGCGTTGCTGGGAAAATGACCTACGAGCAGTACTTC.

The chain carries TRBV6-6 and TRBJ1-2; 7 bases are a match to TRBD1. The germline CDR1 and CDR2 sequences are MNHNY and SVGAGI (reference sequence). The trim removed 5 bases at V and 4 bases at J, leaving 7 bases unmatched. This CDR3 comprises 14 residues. The CDR3 DNA sequence: TGTGCCAGCAGTCCACAGGGGAACAGCTATGGCTACACCTTC. It codes for CASSPQGNSYGYTF.

V and J are TRBV12-3 or TRBV12-4 and TRBJ2-3; D unclear. There are 14 residues in the CDR3. V lost 10 bases to trimming and J lost 2 bases, with 16 bases between them. The CDR3 DNA follows: TGTGCCACCACCTTTGGTCGGTCCACAGATACGCAGTATTTT. Translated, it gives CATTFGRSTDTQYF.

CDR3 DNA: TGTGCCAGCTCGCAGTCACAAATCATATCATCTGAAGCTTTCTTT. Its protein is CASSQSQIISSEAFF. The V and J genes are TRBV18 and TRBJ1-1; D is uncertain. CDR3 length: 15 residues. Germline V CDR1 and CDR2: KGHSH, LQKENI. Trimming took 6 bases from V and 6 from J, leaving 20 bases between them.

This chain connects TRBV7-8 to TRBJ2-3; no definite D call. Between the trimmed V and J ends, which lost 5 bases and 6 bases, there was a span of 12 bases. Germline V gene data show CDR1 as SGHVS and CDR2 as FQNEAQ. CDR3 length: 13 amino acids. The CDR3 bases are TGTGCCAGCAGCCTCCTGTCCCGCGATACGCAGTATTTT. This gives the protein CASSLLSRDTQYF.

This chain connects TRBV20-1 to TRBJ2-5; a possible D gene is TRBD1 (9 bases). Trimming left V 1 base short and J 5 bases short, with 14 bases between. CDR1 DFQATT and CDR2 SNEGSKA come from the germline V gene (reference sequence). The CDR3 totals 14 residues. CDR3 region: CSARAGGTGETQYF. The DNA of the CDR3 is TGCAGTGCTAGAGCGGGGGGGACAGGGGAGACCCAGTACTTC.

The chain recombines TRBV6-1 with TRBJ2-7, with D perhaps TRBD1 or TRBD2 (6 bases each). Germline V gene lookup returns CDR1 MNHNS and CDR2 SASEGT. Trimming left V 7 bases short and J 7 bases short, with 17 bases between. There are 13 residues in the CDR3. This CDR3 is CASNPSGAVEQYF. Written as DNA, the CDR3 is TGTGCCAGCAATCCTTCGGGGGCCGTGGAGCAGTACTTC.

J is TRBJ1-1 and V is TRBV2; 11 nucleotides align to TRBD1. Germline V gene lookup returns CDR1 SNHLY and CDR2 FYNNEI. J was trimmed by 6 bases and V by 3 bases; bases with no gene match: 3. This CDR3 has 14 residues. CDR3 protein: CASSEDRGLAEAFF. The DNA of the CDR3 is TGTGCCAGCAGTGAGGACAGGGGGCTTGCTGAAGCTTTCTTT.

The V call is TRBV27, the J call TRBJ2-2; 9 bases align to TRBD2. CDR1 is MNHEY, CDR2 SMNVEV, per germline (reference sequence). The J segment lost 0 bases and the V segment lost 8 bases, leaving 4 bases of the junction unmatched. The CDR3 spans 15 residues. This CDR3 reads CASQSSGANTGELFF. The CDR3 coding sequence is TGTGCCAGCCAATCTAGCGGGGCGAACACCGGGGAGCTGTTTTTT.

The genes are TRBV24-1 and TRBJ2-5; maybe TRBD1 (6 bases). Per the germline V gene, CDR1 is KGHDR and CDR2 is SFDVKD. The V gene lost 3 bases and the J gene lost 4 bases, with 14 bases spanning the gap. The CDR3 has 15 amino acids. The CDR3 DNA sequence: TGTGCCACCAGTGATCCCAGGGGAGAGGGAGAGACCCAGTACTTC. It specifies CATSDPRGEGETQYF.

The V call is TRBV6-6, the J call TRBJ2-6, with TRBD1 identical over 9 bases. The length of the CDR3 is 16 residues. V dropped 6 bases and J dropped 2; count of bases not matched to a gene: 5. Germline V gene data show CDR1 as MNHNY and CDR2 as SVGAGI (reference sequence). The DNA for the CDR3 is TGTGCCAGCAGAGGGGGACAGGGCACTGGGGCCAACGTCCTGACTTTC. Its protein is CASRGGQGTGANVLTF.

This clonotype was seen only once. V is TRBV12-5 and J is TRBJ2-6; D is perhaps TRBD1 (6 bases). Germline V lookup: CDR1 LGHNT, CDR2 FRNRAP. CDR3 length equals 17 residues. V lost 5 bases and J lost 2, with 16 bases in between. Here the CDR3 reads CASGPPWQGPGANVLTF. The CDR3 DNA is TGTGCTAGTGGTCCCCCCTGGCAGGGGCCTGGGGCCAACGTCCTGACTTTC.

The chain has TRBV20-1 and TRBJ2-7, with 12 bases aligning to TRBD2. The V segment lost 0 bases and the J segment 3 bases; nucleotides outside the gene matches: 6. CDR3 size: 16 residues. Germline values: CDR1 DFQATT, CDR2 SNEGSKA (reference sequence). The CDR3 DNA sequence: TGCAGTGCTAGAGACCCTAGCGGGAGGGCCTTCTACGAGCAGTACTTC. It encodes CSARDPSGRAFYEQYF.

The V and J genes are TRBV25-1 and TRBJ1-3; TRBD1 might be the D (5 bases). Trimming took off 6 bases at V and 10 bases at J, with 10 bases between the two ends. The CDR3 has 11 amino acids. The germline V gene has CDR1 MGHDK and CDR2 SYGVNS. Written as DNA, the CDR3 is TGTGCCAGCAGCGGGGACGGGACCATATATTTT. Translated: CASSGDGTIYF.

The rearrangement links TRBV29-1 to TRBJ2-5; perhaps TRBD1 as D (5 bases). CDR1 and CDR2 (germline): SQVTM, ANQGSEA. V dropped 4 bases and J dropped 2 bases, with 8 bases sitting between them. The CDR3 runs 12 residues. As DNA, the CDR3 is TGCAGCGTTGGTCCAGGGCAAGAGACCCAGTACTTC. This sequence encodes CSVGPGQETQYF.

The chain carries TRBV4-1 and TRBJ2-5, with 10 positions matching TRBD2. The CDR3 sequence is 14 residues long. CDR1 and CDR2 (germline): MGHRA, YSYEKL. Trimming removed 2 bases from V and 5 bases from J; junction bases left unmatched: 2. The CDR3 sequence is CASSQLAGVETQYF. CDR3 bases: TGCGCCAGCAGCCAACTAGCGGGAGTTGAGACCCAGTACTTC.

The V gene is TRBV29-1, the J gene TRBJ2-7, with 8 bases aligning to TRBD1. Germline assignment: CDR1 SQVTM and CDR2 ANQGSEA. The CDR3 has 13 residues. With 3 bases clipped from V and 0 bases from J, the junction kept 1 base outside the gene matches. The CDR3 nucleotides are TGCAGCGTTGACGGGACAGGCTCCTACGAGCAGTACTTC. It encodes CSVDGTGSYEQYF.

This chain joins TRBV29-1 and TRBJ2-5; D unresolved. The V end was cut by 4 bases, the J end by 0 bases, with 9 bases between. CDR1 SQVTM and CDR2 ANQGSEA come from the germline V gene. The CDR3 extends over 13 amino acids. CDR3 sequence: CSVAKEYQETQYF. The CDR3 region has the DNA TGCAGCGTTGCGAAGGAGTACCAAGAGACCCAGTACTTC.